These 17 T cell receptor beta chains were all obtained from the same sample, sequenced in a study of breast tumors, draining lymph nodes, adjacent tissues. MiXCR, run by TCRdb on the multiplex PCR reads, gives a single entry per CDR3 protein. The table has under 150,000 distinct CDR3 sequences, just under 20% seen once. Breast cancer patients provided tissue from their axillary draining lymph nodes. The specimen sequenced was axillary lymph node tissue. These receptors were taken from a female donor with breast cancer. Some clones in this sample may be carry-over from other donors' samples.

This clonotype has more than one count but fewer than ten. CDR3 in DNA: TGTGCCAGTAGCCGAGACAGGGGTGAGCCCCAGCATTTT. This sequence encodes CASSRDRGEPQHF. The chain carries TRBV19 and TRBJ1-5; 8 positions match TRBD1. From germline, CDR1 is LNHDA and CDR2 SQIVND (reference sequence). This CDR3 contains 13 residues. The ends lost 6 bases at V and 8 bases at J; junction bases unmatched: 6.

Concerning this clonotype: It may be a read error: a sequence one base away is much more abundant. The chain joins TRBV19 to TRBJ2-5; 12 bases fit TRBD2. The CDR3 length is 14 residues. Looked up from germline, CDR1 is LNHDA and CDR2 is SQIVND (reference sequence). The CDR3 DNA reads TGTGTCAGTGGACTAGCGGGGAATATGGAGACCCAGTACTTC. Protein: CVSGLAGNMETQYF.

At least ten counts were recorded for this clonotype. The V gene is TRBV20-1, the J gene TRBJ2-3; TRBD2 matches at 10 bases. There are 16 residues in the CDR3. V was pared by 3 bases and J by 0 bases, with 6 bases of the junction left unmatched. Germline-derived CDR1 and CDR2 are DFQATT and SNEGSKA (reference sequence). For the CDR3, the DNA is TGCAGTGCTAGGGGTAGCGGGAGGCACAGCACAGATACGCAGTATTTT. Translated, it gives CSARGSGRHSTDTQYF.

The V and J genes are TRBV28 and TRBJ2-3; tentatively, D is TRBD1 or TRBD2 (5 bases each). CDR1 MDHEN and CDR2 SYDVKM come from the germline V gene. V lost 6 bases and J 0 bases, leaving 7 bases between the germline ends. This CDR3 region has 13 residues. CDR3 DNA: TGTGCCAGCAGACGGGACAGCACAGATACGCAGTATTTT. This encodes CASRRDSTDTQYF.

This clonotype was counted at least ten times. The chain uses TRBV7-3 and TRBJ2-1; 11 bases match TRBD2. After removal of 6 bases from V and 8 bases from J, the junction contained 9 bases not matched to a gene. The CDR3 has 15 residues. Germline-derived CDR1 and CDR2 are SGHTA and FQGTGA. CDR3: CASRVAGGRDYEQFF. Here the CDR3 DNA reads TGTGCCAGCAGGGTAGCGGGAGGGCGTGACTATGAGCAGTTCTTC.

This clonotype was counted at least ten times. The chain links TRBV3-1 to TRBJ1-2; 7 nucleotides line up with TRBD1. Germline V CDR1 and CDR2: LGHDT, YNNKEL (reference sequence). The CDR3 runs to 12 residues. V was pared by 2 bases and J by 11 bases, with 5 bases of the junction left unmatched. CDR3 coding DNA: TGTGCCAGCAGCCAACCACCAGGGGGGTACACCTTC. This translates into CASSQPPGGYTF.

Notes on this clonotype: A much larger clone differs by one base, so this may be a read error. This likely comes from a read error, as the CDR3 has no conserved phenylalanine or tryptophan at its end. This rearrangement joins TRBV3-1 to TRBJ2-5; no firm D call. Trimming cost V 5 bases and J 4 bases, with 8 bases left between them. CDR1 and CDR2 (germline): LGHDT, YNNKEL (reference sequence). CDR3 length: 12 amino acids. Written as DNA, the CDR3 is TGTGCCAGCAGCTCCATAGGAGAGACCCAGTACCTC. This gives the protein CASSSIGETQYL.

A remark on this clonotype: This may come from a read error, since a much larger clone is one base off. The CDR3 loop is CASSRPGQYDQADYGYTF. CDR3 DNA sequence: TGTGCCAGCAGTAGGCCGGGTCAATATGATCAAGCTGACTATGGCTACACCTTC. The rearrangement joins TRBV2 to TRBJ1-2; D gene uncertain. Deletions cut 5 bases from V and 3 bases from J, with 25 bases between. The germline V gene has CDR1 SNHLY and CDR2 FYNNEI. This CDR3 contains 18 residues. Using reference TRBV2 and TRBJ1-2 for the parts outside the CDR3, the full variable domain is EPEVTQTPSHQVTQMGQEVILRCVPISNHLYFYWYRQILGQKVEFLVSFYNNEISEKSEIFDDQFSVERPDGSNFTLKIRSTKLEDSAMYFCASSRPGQYDQADYGYTFGSGTRLTVV.

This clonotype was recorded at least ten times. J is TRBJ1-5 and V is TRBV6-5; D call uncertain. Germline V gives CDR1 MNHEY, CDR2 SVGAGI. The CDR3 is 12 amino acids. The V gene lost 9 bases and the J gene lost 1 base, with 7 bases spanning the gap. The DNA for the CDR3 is TGTGCCAGTGGAGAAAGCAATCAGCCCCAGCATTTT. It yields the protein CASGESNQPQHF.

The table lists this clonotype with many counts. CDR3 sequence reads: CASSYSQRGPYNEQFF. In DNA form, the CDR3 reads TGTGCCAGCAGTTACTCCCAACGGGGGCCCTACAATGAGCAGTTCTTC. J is TRBJ2-1 and V is TRBV6-6; D assignment may be TRBD1 or TRBD2 (6 bases each). Trimming stripped 0 bases from V and 2 bases from J, with 11 bases between. This CDR3 has 16 residues. Germline assignment: CDR1 MNHNY and CDR2 SVGAGI (reference sequence).

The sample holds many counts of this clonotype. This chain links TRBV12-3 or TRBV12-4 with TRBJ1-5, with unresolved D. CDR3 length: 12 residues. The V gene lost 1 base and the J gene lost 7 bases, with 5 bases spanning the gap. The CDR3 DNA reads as TGTGCCAGCAGTTTAGAGTACCAGCCCCAGCATTTT. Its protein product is CASSLEYQPQHF.

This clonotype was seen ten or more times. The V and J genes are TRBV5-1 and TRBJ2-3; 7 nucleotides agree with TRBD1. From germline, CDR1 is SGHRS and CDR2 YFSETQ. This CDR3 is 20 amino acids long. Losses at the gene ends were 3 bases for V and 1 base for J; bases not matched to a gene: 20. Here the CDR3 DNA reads TGCGCCAGCAGCTCAGACGAGACAGGGCTCAGGTCCTCCCGCACAGATACGCAGTATTTT. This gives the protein CASSSDETGLRSSRTDTQYF. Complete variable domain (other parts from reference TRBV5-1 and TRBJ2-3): KAGVTQTPRYLIKTRGQQVTLSCSPISGHRSVSWYQQTPGQGLQFLFEYFSETQRNKGNFPGRFSGRQFSNSRSEMNVSTLELGDSALYLCASSSDETGLRSSRTDTQYFGPGTRLTVL.

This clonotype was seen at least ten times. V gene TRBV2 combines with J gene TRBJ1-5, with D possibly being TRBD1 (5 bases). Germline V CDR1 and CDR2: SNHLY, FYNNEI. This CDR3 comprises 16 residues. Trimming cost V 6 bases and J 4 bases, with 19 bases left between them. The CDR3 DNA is TGTGCCAGCAGGGGGGAGCTGTTTTGGGAAAATCAGCCCCAGCATTTT. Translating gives CASRGELFWENQPQHF.

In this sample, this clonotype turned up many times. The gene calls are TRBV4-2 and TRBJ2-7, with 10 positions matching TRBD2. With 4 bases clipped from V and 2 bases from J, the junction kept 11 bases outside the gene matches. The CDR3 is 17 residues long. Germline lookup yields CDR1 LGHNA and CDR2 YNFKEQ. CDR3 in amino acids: CASSLYSGTSETYEQYF. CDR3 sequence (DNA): TGTGCCAGCAGCCTTTACTCCGGGACTAGCGAGACCTACGAGCAGTACTTC.

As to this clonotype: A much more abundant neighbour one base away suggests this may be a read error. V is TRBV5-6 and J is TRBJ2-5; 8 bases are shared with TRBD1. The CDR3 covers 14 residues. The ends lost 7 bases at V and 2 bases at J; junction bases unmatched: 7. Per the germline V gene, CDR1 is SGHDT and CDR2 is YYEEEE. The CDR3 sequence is CASGGTGGQETQYF. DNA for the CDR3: TGTGCCAGCGGCGGAACAGGGGGTCAAGAGACCCAGTACTTC.

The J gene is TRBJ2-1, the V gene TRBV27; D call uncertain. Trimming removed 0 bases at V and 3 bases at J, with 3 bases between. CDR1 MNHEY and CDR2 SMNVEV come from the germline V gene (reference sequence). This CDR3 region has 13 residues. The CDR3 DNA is TGTGCCAGCAGTTTATCGGTCTACAATGAGCAGTTCTTC. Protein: CASSLSVYNEQFF.

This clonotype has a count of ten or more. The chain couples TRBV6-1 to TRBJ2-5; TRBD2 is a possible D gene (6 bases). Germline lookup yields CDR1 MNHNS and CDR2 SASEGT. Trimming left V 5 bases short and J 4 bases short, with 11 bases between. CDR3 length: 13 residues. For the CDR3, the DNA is TGTGCCAGCAGTCCGTGGAGGGCAGAGACCCAGTACTTC. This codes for CASSPWRAETQYF.